The rows below give T cell receptor beta chains drawn from one sample of a study of human T cells and chemical hapten exposure. TCRdb fed the RACE reads into MiXCR, producing one record per CDR3 protein. The table lists about 40,000 distinct CDR3 sequences, about 3.5% of them singletons, with 6.7% in the top ten. The source material was whole blood, sampled in connection with sensitization to the hapten diphenylcyclopropenone (DPC). These receptors originate from a man aged 35 to 55 with alopecia areata. Some clones in this sample may be carry-over from other donors' samples. CDR3s include the opening cysteine and the closing phenylalanine or tryptophan. Each record gives: V gene, D gene, clone size, J gene, CDR3 DNA, CDR3 protein. A D gene is named only where the DNA matches it firmly. Only some rows state a clone size, as once, few, many or a class for expanded clones.

v_call: TRBV5-6; d_call: NA; clone_size: many; j_call: TRBJ2-1; cdr3_nt: TGTGCCAGCAGCCCCTATGGACCGAATGAGCAGTTCTTC; cdr3_aa: CASSPYGPNEQFF
v_call: TRBV18; d_call: TRBD1; clone_size: few; j_call: TRBJ2-7; cdr3_nt: TGTGCCAGCTCCCCAAGCGCAGGACAGGGTAGAGGCGAGCAGTACTTC; cdr3_aa: CASSPSAGQGRGEQYF
v_call: TRBV6-2/TRBV6-3; d_call: NA; clone_size: many; j_call: TRBJ2-5; cdr3_nt: TGTGCCAGCAGTTACGGGGGTGGAAAGACCCAGTACTTC; cdr3_aa: CASSYGGGKTQYF
v_call: TRBV6-2/TRBV6-3; d_call: NA; clone_size: many; j_call: TRBJ2-6; cdr3_nt: TGTGCCAGCTCTAGATCGGGGACAGGGGCCAACGTCCTGACTTTC; cdr3_aa: CASSRSGTGANVLTF
v_call: TRBV7-2; d_call: TRBD1; clone_size: many; j_call: TRBJ1-1; cdr3_nt: TGTGCCAGCAGCCACAACAGGGGGACTGAAGCTTTCTTT; cdr3_aa: CASSHNRGTEAFF
v_call: TRBV2; d_call: NA; clone_size: NA; j_call: TRBJ1-5; cdr3_nt: TGTGCCAGCAGTCAATACAGCAATCAGCCCCAGCATTTT; cdr3_aa: CASSQYSNQPQHF
v_call: TRBV7-8; d_call: TRBD2; clone_size: many; j_call: TRBJ2-3; cdr3_nt: TGTGCCAGCAGCTCCAGCGGGAGTGGCGCAGATACGCAGTATTTT; cdr3_aa: CASSSSGSGADTQYF
v_call: TRBV5-1; d_call: TRBD1; clone_size: NA; j_call: TRBJ1-1; cdr3_nt: TGCGCCAGCAGGCAGACAGGGGAGACTGAAGCTTTCTTT; cdr3_aa: CASRQTGETEAFF
v_call: TRBV5-1; d_call: TRBD2; clone_size: many; j_call: TRBJ2-3; cdr3_nt: TGCGCCAGCAATCCGGGGCTAGCGGGACCCACAGATACGCAGTATTTT; cdr3_aa: CASNPGLAGPTDTQYF
v_call: TRBV4-1; d_call: NA; clone_size: NA; j_call: TRBJ1-2; cdr3_nt: TGCGCCAGCAGCCACCTTAAAGGGTATGGCTACACCTTC; cdr3_aa: CASSHLKGYGYTF
v_call: TRBV5-8; d_call: TRBD1; clone_size: NA; j_call: TRBJ2-4; cdr3_nt: TGTGCCAGCAGCTTGACAGGGGTAGCCAAAAACATTCAGTACTTC; cdr3_aa: CASSLTGVAKNIQYF
v_call: TRBV28; d_call: NA; clone_size: many; j_call: TRBJ2-7; cdr3_nt: TGTGCCAGCAGTCAATCGGGCGGACGACCCTACGAGCAGTACTTC; cdr3_aa: CASSQSGGRPYEQYF
v_call: TRBV6-2/TRBV6-3; d_call: TRBD1; clone_size: many; j_call: TRBJ2-1; cdr3_nt: TGTGCCAGCAGGCGGACAGGGAAGAATGAGCAGTTCTTC; cdr3_aa: CASRRTGKNEQFF
v_call: TRBV2; d_call: TRBD1; clone_size: many; j_call: TRBJ2-3; cdr3_nt: TGTGCCAGCAGTCCGGGACAGGGCATACCAGATACGCAGTATTTT; cdr3_aa: CASSPGQGIPDTQYF
v_call: TRBV7-2; d_call: NA; clone_size: many; j_call: TRBJ2-6; cdr3_nt: TGTGCCAGCAGCCAAGGAGGGTTAGGGGCTGGGGCCAACGTCCTGACTTTC; cdr3_aa: CASSQGGLGAGANVLTF
v_call: TRBV5-1; d_call: NA; clone_size: many; j_call: TRBJ2-7; cdr3_nt: TGCGCCAGCAGCTTCACAGGGACCGAGCAGTACTTC; cdr3_aa: CASSFTGTEQYF
v_call: TRBV28; d_call: TRBD2; clone_size: many; j_call: TRBJ2-3; cdr3_nt: TGTGCCAGCAGTTCGGGACTAGCGGGAGGCACAGATACGCAGTATTTT; cdr3_aa: CASSSGLAGGTDTQYF
v_call: TRBV13; d_call: NA; clone_size: many; j_call: TRBJ2-7; cdr3_nt: TGTGCCAGCAGCTTGACTATCTCTCCCTACGAGCAGTACTTC; cdr3_aa: CASSLTISPYEQYF
v_call: TRBV5-1; d_call: TRBD1; clone_size: many; j_call: TRBJ1-4; cdr3_nt: TGCGCCAGCAGCTTCGACAGGGTGAATGAAAAACTGTTTTTT; cdr3_aa: CASSFDRVNEKLFF
v_call: TRBV6-5; d_call: NA; clone_size: many; j_call: TRBJ1-3; cdr3_nt: TGTGCCAGCAGTACTGACACGGCCCGAAACACCATATATTTT; cdr3_aa: CASSTDTARNTIYF
v_call: TRBV28; d_call: NA; clone_size: many; j_call: TRBJ2-3; cdr3_nt: TGTGCCAGCAGTTTACGGCTAGCTCAGCCAATGGATACGCAGTATTTT; cdr3_aa: CASSLRLAQPMDTQYF
v_call: TRBV5-1; d_call: NA; clone_size: many; j_call: TRBJ2-3; cdr3_nt: TGCGCCAGCAGCTTGGAGGCGGAAACGGATACGCAGTATTTT; cdr3_aa: CASSLEAETDTQYF
v_call: TRBV5-5; d_call: NA; clone_size: many; j_call: TRBJ1-5; cdr3_nt: TGTGCCAGCAGCTTGGCCGACGTTCCCGTCAGTCAGCCCCAGCATTTT; cdr3_aa: CASSLADVPVSQPQHF
v_call: TRBV12-3/TRBV12-4; d_call: NA; clone_size: many; j_call: TRBJ2-7; cdr3_nt: TGTGCCAGCACCCCTACCCTCGGGGCCGAGCAGTACTTC; cdr3_aa: CASTPTLGAEQYF
v_call: TRBV10-3; d_call: NA; clone_size: many; j_call: TRBJ1-5; cdr3_nt: TGTGCCATCAGTGAACTGACCGGGGGAGGTCAGCCCCAGCATTTT; cdr3_aa: CAISELTGGGQPQHF
v_call: TRBV9; d_call: NA; clone_size: few; j_call: TRBJ1-6; cdr3_nt: TGTGCCAGCAGCCCCAAAGGGAGCTCCTATAATTCACCCCTCCACTTT; cdr3_aa: CASSPKGSSYNSPLHF
v_call: TRBV5-1; d_call: TRBD2; clone_size: NA; j_call: TRBJ2-5; cdr3_nt: TGCGCCAGCAGCGATTCTAGCGGGAGTGAGACCCAGTACTTC; cdr3_aa: CASSDSSGSETQYF
v_call: TRBV30; d_call: NA; clone_size: few; j_call: TRBJ2-1; cdr3_nt: TGTGCCGGACTCAAGCGCGGGGAGCAGTTCTTC; cdr3_aa: CAGLKRGEQFF
v_call: TRBV7-9; d_call: TRBD2; clone_size: many; j_call: TRBJ2-1; cdr3_nt: TGTGCCAGCAGCTTAATGAGAGGGACTAGCTACAATGAGCAGTTCTTC; cdr3_aa: CASSLMRGTSYNEQFF
v_call: TRBV6-1; d_call: TRBD1; clone_size: NA; j_call: TRBJ1-1; cdr3_nt: TGTGCCAGCAACGACAGGGGAAAGGGCACTGAAGCTTTCTTT; cdr3_aa: CASNDRGKGTEAFF
v_call: TRBV20-1; d_call: TRBD2; clone_size: many; j_call: TRBJ2-7; cdr3_nt: TGCAGTGCTAGAGAAAGCGGGAGGGCCCGAAGCGAGCAGTACTTC; cdr3_aa: CSARESGRARSEQYF
v_call: TRBV6-5; d_call: NA; clone_size: many; j_call: TRBJ2-2; cdr3_nt: TGTGCCAGCAGTAGTCCGGGACCCCTGACCGGGGAGCTGTTTTTT; cdr3_aa: CASSSPGPLTGELFF
v_call: TRBV5-1; d_call: NA; clone_size: many; j_call: TRBJ2-5; cdr3_nt: TGCGCCAGCAGCTTTGTGGGGAAAGAGACCCAGTACTTC; cdr3_aa: CASSFVGKETQYF
v_call: TRBV12-3/TRBV12-4; d_call: NA; clone_size: NA; j_call: TRBJ2-3; cdr3_nt: TGTGCCAGCAGTACACGACTAGAGAAAACGCAGTATTTT; cdr3_aa: CASSTRLEKTQYF
v_call: TRBV19; d_call: NA; clone_size: few; j_call: TRBJ2-1; cdr3_nt: TGTGCCAGTAGTATTGGTCAGATTTACAATGAGCAGTTCTTC; cdr3_aa: CASSIGQIYNEQFF
v_call: TRBV11-2; d_call: NA; clone_size: many; j_call: TRBJ2-2; cdr3_nt: TGTGCCAGCAGCTTAACTAGGAACACCGGGGAGCTGTTTTTT; cdr3_aa: CASSLTRNTGELFF
v_call: TRBV10-3; d_call: TRBD1; clone_size: many; j_call: TRBJ2-3; cdr3_nt: TGTGCCATCAAGGACAGGGCGAGCACAGATACGCAGTATTTT; cdr3_aa: CAIKDRASTDTQYF
v_call: TRBV2; d_call: NA; clone_size: few; j_call: TRBJ1-5; cdr3_nt: TGTGCCAGCAGTGGACAGTTCAATCAGCCCCAGCATTTT; cdr3_aa: CASSGQFNQPQHF
v_call: TRBV20-1; d_call: TRBD1; clone_size: many; j_call: TRBJ2-7; cdr3_nt: TGCAGTGCCAGACGGGACAGCTCCTACGAGCAGTACTTC; cdr3_aa: CSARRDSSYEQYF
v_call: TRBV29-1; d_call: NA; clone_size: many; j_call: TRBJ1-2; cdr3_nt: TGCAGCGTTGACCAGAATGGCTACACCTTC; cdr3_aa: CSVDQNGYTF
v_call: TRBV7-9; d_call: NA; clone_size: NA; j_call: TRBJ1-1; cdr3_nt: TGTGCCAGCAGCTTAGAGGGGCCAAACACTGAAGCTTTCTTT; cdr3_aa: CASSLEGPNTEAFF
v_call: TRBV9; d_call: TRBD1; clone_size: many; j_call: TRBJ2-7; cdr3_nt: TGTGCCAGCAGCGCCGGGACAGGGTACTACGAGCAGTACTTC; cdr3_aa: CASSAGTGYYEQYF
v_call: TRBV6-6; d_call: NA; clone_size: many; j_call: TRBJ2-3; cdr3_nt: TGTGCCAGCAGTTACGACAGGACCAGCACAGATACGCAGTATTTT; cdr3_aa: CASSYDRTSTDTQYF
v_call: TRBV28; d_call: NA; clone_size: many; j_call: TRBJ2-7; cdr3_nt: TGTGCCAGCAGTCCCTCCCAAAAGACGTCGGGAGCCTACGAGCAGTACTTC; cdr3_aa: CASSPSQKTSGAYEQYF
v_call: TRBV28; d_call: TRBD1; clone_size: many; j_call: TRBJ2-7; cdr3_nt: TGTGCCAGCAGTTTATTACATGTGGAAGAGCTGACAGGGACCCTTCCGGGAGAGCAGTACTTC; cdr3_aa: CASSLLHVEELTGTLPGEQYF
v_call: TRBV7-2; d_call: NA; clone_size: few; j_call: TRBJ2-2; cdr3_nt: TGTGCCAGCAGCTTAGGGTCGAGCGGCACCGGGGAGCTGTTTTTT; cdr3_aa: CASSLGSSGTGELFF
v_call: TRBV28; d_call: TRBD1; clone_size: NA; j_call: TRBJ1-5; cdr3_nt: TGTGCCAGCAGTTTATCCCAATACAGGGGGGATCAGCCCCAGCATTTT; cdr3_aa: CASSLSQYRGDQPQHF
v_call: TRBV28; d_call: NA; clone_size: many; j_call: TRBJ1-1; cdr3_nt: TGTGCCACCACACAAAACACTGAAGCTTTCTTT; cdr3_aa: CATTQNTEAFF
v_call: TRBV5-6; d_call: TRBD2; clone_size: many; j_call: TRBJ2-7; cdr3_nt: TGTGCCAGCAGCTGGACTAGCGGGAACGCCGACGAGCAGTACTTC; cdr3_aa: CASSWTSGNADEQYF
v_call: TRBV15; d_call: TRBD2; clone_size: many; j_call: TRBJ2-3; cdr3_nt: TGTGCCACCAGCAGAAGGCAGCGGGAGATTACAGATACGCAGTATTTT; cdr3_aa: CATSRRQREITDTQYF
v_call: TRBV7-6; d_call: NA; clone_size: many; j_call: TRBJ2-3; cdr3_nt: TGTGCCAGCAGCTCGAAAGGACTACCCACAGATACGCAGTATTTT; cdr3_aa: CASSSKGLPTDTQYF
v_call: TRBV6-5; d_call: TRBD1; clone_size: many; j_call: TRBJ1-2; cdr3_nt: TGTGCCAGCAGTCCTAGGACAGGGGACGATGGCTACACCTTC; cdr3_aa: CASSPRTGDDGYTF
v_call: TRBV9; d_call: TRBD1; clone_size: few; j_call: TRBJ1-4; cdr3_nt: TGTGCCAGCAGCGTACGACAGGGCCCAAACGAAAAACTGTTTTTT; cdr3_aa: CASSVRQGPNEKLFF
v_call: TRBV29-1; d_call: TRBD2; clone_size: many; j_call: TRBJ2-1; cdr3_nt: TGCAGCGTTGACGGGAGGGCCACGGATGAGCAGTTCTTC; cdr3_aa: CSVDGRATDEQFF
v_call: TRBV28; d_call: NA; clone_size: many; j_call: TRBJ2-7; cdr3_nt: TGTGCCAGCAAAAAAGGGGCTATCAGGATGAGGGAGCAGTACTTC; cdr3_aa: CASKKGAIRMREQYF
v_call: TRBV7-8; d_call: TRBD2; clone_size: many; j_call: TRBJ2-1; cdr3_nt: TGTGCCAGCAGCTTAGCTATGACTAGCGGGAGCCCCCGGGAACAGTTCTTC; cdr3_aa: CASSLAMTSGSPREQFF
v_call: TRBV7-9; d_call: NA; clone_size: many; j_call: TRBJ2-7; cdr3_nt: TGTGCCAGCAGCTCGGAGGGGGGCCCTAGATACGAGCAGTACTTC; cdr3_aa: CASSSEGGPRYEQYF